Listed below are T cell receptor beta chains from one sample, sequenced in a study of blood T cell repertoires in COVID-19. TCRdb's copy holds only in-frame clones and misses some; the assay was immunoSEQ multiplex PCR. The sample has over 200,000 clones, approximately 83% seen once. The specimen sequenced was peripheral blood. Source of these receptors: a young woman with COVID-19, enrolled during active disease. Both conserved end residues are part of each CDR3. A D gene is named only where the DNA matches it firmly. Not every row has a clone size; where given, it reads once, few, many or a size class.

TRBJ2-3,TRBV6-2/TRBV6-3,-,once,TGTGCCAGCAGTAACGCGGGCCTTTCCAGGGATACGCAGTATTTT,CASSNAGLSRDTQYF
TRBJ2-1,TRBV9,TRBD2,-,TGTGCCAGCAGCGTGAGCGGGAGGGTCAATGAGCAGTTCTTC,CASSVSGRVNEQFF
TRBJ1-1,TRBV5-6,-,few,TGTGCCAGCAGCGTGAGCAGGGACACTGAAGCTTTCTTT,CASSVSRDTEAFF
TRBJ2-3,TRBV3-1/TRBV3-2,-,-,TGTGCCAGCAGCCAATTCGGGGTCACAGATACGCAGTATTTT,CASSQFGVTDTQYF
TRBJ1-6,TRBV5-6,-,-,TGTGCCAGCAGCTTGGCGGGTGTTCCCCCCGATTCACCCCTCCACTTT,CASSLAGVPPDSPLHF
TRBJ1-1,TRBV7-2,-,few,TGTGCCAGCAGACCGACCAGGGGCGATATGAACACTGAAGCTTTCTTT,CASRPTRGDMNTEAFF
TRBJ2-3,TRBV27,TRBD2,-,TGTGCCAGCAGTTTAGCGGGGGGGCCATTCGATACGCAGTATTTT,CASSLAGGPFDTQYF
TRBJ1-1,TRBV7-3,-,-,TGTGCCAGCAGCTTAATGGCAGGGGCCCCCACTGAAGCTTTCTTT,CASSLMAGAPTEAFF
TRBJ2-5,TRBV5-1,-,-,TGCGCCAGCAGCTTGCGGACTCAAGAGACCCAGTACTTC,CASSLRTQETQYF
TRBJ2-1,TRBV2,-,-,TGTGCCAGCTGTTGGGGGGGCAGGGTTGATGAGCAGTTCTTC,CASCWGGRVDEQFF
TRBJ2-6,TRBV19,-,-,TGTGCCAGTATCGCCAGGGCCCTCCCCCCCTCTGGGGCCAACGTCCTGACTTTC,CASIARALPPSGANVLTF
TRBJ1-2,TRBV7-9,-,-,TGTGCCAGCAGCTTAGATAGCTATGGCTACACCTTC,CASSLDSYGYTF
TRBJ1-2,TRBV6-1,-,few,TGTGCCAGCAGTGAAGCGCGGAGGGGCTATGGCTACACCTTC,CASSEARRGYGYTF
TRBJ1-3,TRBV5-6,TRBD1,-,TGTGCCAGCAGCTTGGGGCAGGGGGCCGTTACTGGAAACACCATATATTTT,CASSLGQGAVTGNTIYF
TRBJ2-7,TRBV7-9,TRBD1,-,TGTGCCAGCAGCTCACCGGGACAGGGACCCGAGCAGTACTTC,CASSSPGQGPEQYF
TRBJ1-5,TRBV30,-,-,TGTGCCTGGAGTGCGAGGGGGAATCAGCCCCAGCATTTT,CAWSARGNQPQHF
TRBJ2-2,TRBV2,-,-,TGTGCCAGCAGTGAAGGGGCGGGGGAGCTGTTTTTT,CASSEGAGELFF
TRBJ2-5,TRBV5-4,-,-,TGTGCCAGCAGCTTGATTTCTAGAGCCCAAGAGACCCAGTACTTC,CASSLISRAQETQYF
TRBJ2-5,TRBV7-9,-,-,TGTGCCAGCAGCTTAGGGACACTTCAAGAGACCCAGTACTTC,CASSLGTLQETQYF
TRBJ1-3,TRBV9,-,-,TGTGCCAGCAGCATCTCTCAGGGTTCCGCTGGAAACACCATATATTTT,CASSISQGSAGNTIYF
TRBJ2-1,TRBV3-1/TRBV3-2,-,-,TGTGCCAGCAGCCAGAGCGCCTACAATGAGCAGTTCTTC,CASSQSAYNEQFF
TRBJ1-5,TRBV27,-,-,TGTGCCAGCGGCCACAACAACGGGGATAGCAATCAGCCCCAGCATTTT,CASGHNNGDSNQPQHF